This T cell receptor beta chain was retrieved from a study of identical twins. Addition of a universal primer site occurred through template switching, and cDNA carried unique molecular identifiers. TCRdb ran MiXCR on the 5' RACE reads and lists one entry per CDR3 protein. The sample has approximately 530,000 distinct CDR3 sequences, 20% to 25% seen once; the top ten hold 0.4% to 0.6%. Germline lookup yields CDR1 ENHRY and CDR2 SYGVKD. The V and J ends lost 6 bases and 0 bases, in that order; junction bases with no gene match: 7. This CDR3 is 16 amino acids long. General observations from the study: Twin-shared out-of-frame alpha sequences showed excess low generation probability. Cord blood's abundant beta clonotypes had fewer insertions, unlike memory repertoires.

A word on this clonotype: What it binds is not known.

The same data also contributed to another study, on yellow fever vaccine responses in identical twins. This second report adds: Twins' vaccine T cell response reportedly seemed partly convergent, partly personalized.

The sample consisted of CD4+ T cells sorted from blood. The source is a woman between 18 and 29 years old in good health. The V call is TRBV10-3, the J call TRBJ2-1; 8 bases map to TRBD2. The chain's CDR3 is CAISKLAESSYNEQFF. CDR3 sequence (DNA): TGTGCCATCAGCAAACTAGCGGAGAGCTCCTACAATGAGCAGTTCTTC.